This entry lists 25 T cell receptor beta chains sequenced from one sample in a study of cytomegalovirus exposure and HLA in healthy donors. With 60 Vbeta and 13 Jbeta primers, the PCR was carried out. Repertoires were generated with immunoSEQ multiplex PCR, while TCRdb's copy carries only in-frame clones and drops some. The data show 200,000 or so clones, 82% seen once. Source material: PBMCs. All receptors derive from a woman aged 40 to 50 in good health and CMV-seronegative.

This sequence joins TRBV4-1 and TRBJ2-4; TRBD2 might be the D (5 bases). The CDR3 length is 17 residues. CDR1 MGHRA and CDR2 YSYEKL come from the germline V gene. Trimming removed 5 bases at V and 1 base at J, with 18 bases between. This chain's CDR3 is CASSGRGRLEAKNIQYF. The CDR3 DNA follows: TGCGCCAGCAGCGGAAGAGGGCGGCTAGAGGCCAAAAACATTCAGTACTTC.

CDR3 sequence: CASSVSTGGGYTF. The CDR3 DNA is TGTGCCAGCAGTGTTTCGACAGGGGGGGGCTACACCTTC. The genes are TRBV2 and TRBJ1-2; 9 bases match TRBD1. The ends lost 4 bases at V and 8 bases at J; junction bases unmatched: 5. Per the germline V gene, CDR1 is SNHLY and CDR2 is FYNNEI. The CDR3 runs 13 residues.

The V and J genes are TRBV4-2 and TRBJ2-1; D is unresolved. Per the germline V gene, CDR1 is LGHNA and CDR2 is YNFKEQ. The CDR3 is 15 amino acids. Trimming took off 1 base at V and 5 bases at J, with 12 bases between the two ends. CDR3 in amino acids: CASSQGVALNNEQFF. The CDR3 nucleotides read TGTGCCAGCAGCCAAGGGGTAGCACTCAACAATGAGCAGTTCTTC.

This clone was detected a few times. J is TRBJ1-5 and V is TRBV5-1; D ambiguous. The germline V gene has CDR1 SGHRS and CDR2 YFSETQ. Trimming took 1 base from V and 4 from J, leaving 12 bases between them. The length of the CDR3 is 15 residues. The CDR3 DNA reads TGCGCCAGCAGCTTGTCTTCCCCGGGTAATCAGCCCCAGCATTTT. Protein sequence: CASSLSSPGNQPQHF.

V gene TRBV30 combines with J gene TRBJ2-7; tentative D call: TRBD1 (6 bases). Trimming cost V 0 bases and J 4 bases, with 10 bases left between them. The CDR3 is 13 amino acids. Germline lookup yields CDR1 GTSNPN and CDR2 SVGIG (reference sequence). CDR3 bases: TGTGCCTGGAGTGTCCAGGGGCTATACGAGCAGTACTTC. Amino acid sequence: CAWSVQGLYEQYF.

The chain carries TRBV7-8 and TRBJ2-7; D is possibly TRBD1 (6 bases). Germline loops: CDR1 SGHVS, CDR2 FQNEAQ. V was pared by 4 bases and J by 0 bases, with 16 bases between. This CDR3 comprises 16 residues. CDR3: CASSYGTMGSSYEQYF. The CDR3 DNA reads as TGTGCCAGCAGCTACGGGACAATGGGTAGCTCCTACGAGCAGTACTTC.

The chain couples TRBV5-1 to TRBJ2-7; maybe TRBD2 (6 bases). Trimming stripped 5 bases from V and 2 bases from J, with 17 bases between. The CDR3 runs to 15 residues. The germline V gene has CDR1 SGHRS and CDR2 YFSETQ. Here the CDR3 reads CASSSMTEGPYEQYF. The CDR3 DNA sequence: TGCGCCAGCAGTTCCATGACGGAGGGCCCCTACGAGCAGTACTTC.

V gene TRBV7-2 combines with J gene TRBJ2-1; D may be TRBD1 (6 bases). V shed 4 bases and J shed 4 bases, with 11 bases lying between them. The CDR3 spans 14 residues. Germline V gene sequence: CDR1 SGHTA, CDR2 FQGNSA. DNA of the CDR3: TGTGCCAGCAGCTCTCAGGGGCTTTACAATGAGCAGTTCTTC. It is translated as CASSSQGLYNEQFF. The full variable domain, its missing parts supplied by reference TRBV7-2 and TRBJ2-1, is GAGVSQSPSNKVTEKGKDVELRCDPISGHTALYWYRQSLGQGLEFLIYFQGNSAPDKSGLPSDRFSAERTGGSVSTLTIQRTQQEDSAVYLCASSSQGLYNEQFFGPGTRLTVL.

The chain employs TRBV19 and TRBJ2-1; D not certain. Deletions cut 7 bases from V and 0 bases from J, with 7 bases between. Germline assignment: CDR1 LNHDA and CDR2 SQIVND (reference sequence). The CDR3 extends over 13 amino acids. This CDR3 reads CASTFSSYNEQFF. The DNA of the CDR3 is TGTGCCAGTACCTTCAGCTCCTACAATGAGCAGTTCTTC.

The chain uses TRBV4-1 and TRBJ2-2, with 7 bases lining up with TRBD2. Germline V gene data show CDR1 as MGHRA and CDR2 as YSYEKL. The CDR3 is 14 residues long. V was pared by 2 bases and J by 4 bases, with 1 base of the junction left unmatched. The CDR3 region has the DNA TGCGCCAGCAGCCAACTAGCGGCCACCGGGGAGCTGTTTTTT. This sequence encodes CASSQLAATGELFF.

About this clone itself: Other DNA variants within this sample encode the same CDR3. The rearrangement joins TRBV19 to TRBJ1-2; TRBD1 matches 8 bases. The CDR3 consists of 14 residues. Germline CDR1 reads LNHDA; CDR2 reads SQIVND (reference sequence). Germline trimming cut 3 bases from V and 5 bases from J; bases unmatched to any gene: 5. The CDR3 DNA reads as TGTGCCAGTAGTATCCAGGGGGCGGGTTATGGCTACACCTTC. Amino acids: CASSIQGAGYGYTF.

This chain connects TRBV5-4 to TRBJ2-7; 8 positions match TRBD2. Germline assignment: CDR1 SGHNT and CDR2 YYREEE (reference sequence). V lost 2 bases and J lost 2; bases outside the gene matches: 3. The CDR3 is made up of 14 amino acids. CDR3 DNA sequence: TGTGCCAGCAGCTTTAGCGGGGCTACCTACGAGCAGTACTTC. Protein: CASSFSGATYEQYF.

The rearrangement links TRBV5-1 to TRBJ2-5; possible D gene TRBD1, 6 bases. The CDR3 loop spans 16 amino acids. The V end was cut by 0 bases, the J end by 1 base, with 13 bases between. CDR1 is SGHRS, CDR2 YFSETQ, per germline. The CDR3 region is CASSLAGTTLQETQYF. In nucleotides, the CDR3 is TGCGCCAGCAGCTTGGCCGGGACAACACTCCAAGAGACCCAGTACTTC.

V usage is TRBV2 and J usage is TRBJ2-4; 8 bases are shared with TRBD1. The V and J ends lost 8 bases and 5 bases, in that order; junction bases with no gene match: 5. Germline V gives CDR1 SNHLY, CDR2 FYNNEI. The CDR3 has 13 amino acids. The CDR3 DNA follows: TGTGCCAGCCGACAGGGGACGGAAAACATTCAGTACTTC. Amino acid sequence: CASRQGTENIQYF.

The DNA for the CDR3 is TGTGCCAGCACCACAGGACAGGCTAACTATGGCTACACCTTC. Amino acids: CASTTGQANYGYTF. The chain links TRBV6-5 to TRBJ1-2, with 7 nucleotides matching TRBD1. This CDR3 is built from 14 residues. V trimming: 7 bases; J trimming: 0 bases; junction bases outside the gene matches: 5. In germline, CDR1 is MNHEY, CDR2 SVGAGI.

The V call is TRBV30, the J call TRBJ1-2, with 7 bases identical to TRBD1. V dropped 4 bases and J dropped 7; count of bases not matched to a gene: 3. The CDR3 runs 11 residues. Germline assignment: CDR1 GTSNPN and CDR2 SVGIG (reference sequence). As DNA, the CDR3 is TGTGCCTGGAACAGGGGTGGTGGCTACACCTTC. This sequence encodes CAWNRGGGYTF. Using reference TRBV30 and TRBJ1-2 for the parts outside the CDR3, the full variable domain is SQTIHQWPATLVQPVGSPLSLECTVEGTSNPNLYWYRQAAGRGLQLLFYSVGIGQISSEVPQNLSASRPQDRQFILSSKKLLLSDSGFYLCAWNRGGGYTFGSGTRLTVV.

This chain connects TRBV28 to TRBJ1-2; the match to TRBD1 covers 12 bases. After removal of 3 bases from V and 5 bases from J, the junction contained 1 base not matched to a gene. The V gene's germline CDR1 is MDHEN and CDR2 SYDVKM. CDR3 length equals 14 residues. The CDR3: CASSLGQGAYGYTF. The DNA for the CDR3 is TGTGCCAGCAGTTTGGGACAGGGGGCATATGGCTACACCTTC.

This chain uses TRBV27 with TRBJ2-1, with D perhaps matching TRBD1 (6 bases). CDR1 is MNHEY and CDR2 is SMNVEV in the germline V gene (reference sequence). The CDR3 is 14 residues long. The V gene lost 1 base and the J gene lost 5 bases, with 9 bases spanning the gap. The CDR3 bases are TGTGCCAGCAGTTTATGGGCAGGGGACAATGAGCAGTTCTTC. Translating it yields CASSLWAGDNEQFF.

This clone was seen a handful of times. The V call is TRBV30, the J call TRBJ1-6; 10 bases match TRBD1. The germline V gene encodes CDR1 GTSNPN and CDR2 SVGIG (reference sequence). V was pared by 2 bases and J by 11 bases, with 6 bases of the junction left unmatched. This CDR3 region has 14 residues. CDR3 loop: CAWSFGQGGAPLHF. In nucleotides, the CDR3 is TGTGCCTGGAGTTTCGGACAGGGGGGTGCACCCCTCCACTTT.

The V gene is TRBV12-5, the J gene TRBJ1-1, with 7 bases aligning to TRBD1. Germline trimming cut 0 bases from V and 1 base from J; bases unmatched to any gene: 5. CDR3 length: 16 residues. The germline V gene has CDR1 LGHNT and CDR2 FRNRAP. CDR3 sequence (DNA): TGTGCTAGTGGTTTGGTTTTGGGACAGCAGAACACTGAAGCTTTCTTT. Its translation is CASGLVLGQQNTEAFF.

This clone was picked up one time. The chain links TRBV27 to TRBJ2-3, with 9 bases matching TRBD2. The CDR3 length is 20 residues. With 5 bases clipped from V and 6 bases from J, the junction kept 24 bases outside the gene matches. Germline V gives CDR1 MNHEY, CDR2 SMNVEV (reference sequence). CDR3 nucleotides: TGTGCCAGCAGTACCCCTCTGGCCCTGGTCGGCCTAGCGGGAACTGATACGCAGTATTTT. This translates into CASSTPLALVGLAGTDTQYF.

V usage is TRBV7-9 and J usage is TRBJ1-2, with 11 bases identical to TRBD1. This CDR3 has 17 residues. After removal of 4 bases from V and 0 bases from J, the junction contained 7 bases not matched to a gene. Germline loops: CDR1 SEHNR, CDR2 FQNEAQ (reference sequence). The CDR3 spells CASSSGGTGGANYGYTF. The CDR3 DNA follows: TGTGCCAGCAGCTCGGGGGGGACAGGGGGAGCTAACTATGGCTACACCTTC. The variable domain in full, completed from reference TRBV7-9 and TRBJ1-2, reads DTGVSQNPRHKITKRGQNVTFRCDPISEHNRLYWYRQTLGQGPEFLTYFQNEAQLEKSRLLSDRFSAERPKGSFSTLEIQRTEQGDSAMYLCASSSGGTGGANYGYTFGSGTRLTVV.

V and J are TRBV7-9 and TRBJ2-3; D call uncertain. V lost 5 bases and J lost 2, with 20 bases in between. The V gene's germline CDR1 is SEHNR and CDR2 FQNEAQ (reference sequence). The CDR3 spans 17 residues. For the CDR3, the DNA is TGTGCCAGCAGCCGGCCACCGGTAGCCGTTATCACAGATACGCAGTATTTT. Translation gives CASSRPPVAVITDTQYF.

The chain joins TRBV30 to TRBJ1-5; no definite D call. Germline assignment: CDR1 GTSNPN and CDR2 SVGIG (reference sequence). Between the trimmed V and J ends, which lost 2 bases and 2 bases, there was a span of 13 bases. This CDR3 region has 15 residues. CDR3 in amino acids: CAWSYAGSGNQPQHF. In nucleotides, the CDR3 is TGTGCCTGGAGTTATGCGGGGTCAGGCAATCAGCCCCAGCATTTT.

The CDR3 bases are TGCGCCAGCAGGAGCCCCCCCGGGACAGGGGGCGCAGTGTATGGCTACACCTTC. Protein product: CASRSPPGTGGAVYGYTF. The V call is TRBV5-1, the J call TRBJ1-2; 12 bases match TRBD1. The length of the CDR3 is 18 residues. Looked up from germline, CDR1 is SGHRS and CDR2 is YFSETQ. The trim removed 5 bases at V and 5 bases at J, leaving 16 bases unmatched.